This T cell receptor beta chain was recorded in a study of shared clonotypes between healthy human individuals. Repertoires were generated with immunoSEQ multiplex PCR, while TCRdb's copy carries only in-frame clones and drops some. The sample lists roughly 700,000 clones; roughly 87% were seen once. Notes on this clone: Its cognate antigen is unknown.

All donors qualified as healthy HIV-negative adults and had experienced no recent acute infections or vaccinations. CD8 memory merged CD45RO+ with CCR7-negative CD45RA+ TemRA cells. Whole-study findings and limits: Rarefaction showed sorted-subset sequencing was incomplete despite large depth.

Trimming removed 0 bases from V and 3 bases from J, with 9 bases in between. The CDR3 sequence is 14 residues long. CDR1 is SGDLS, CDR2 YYNGEE, per germline. The chain joins TRBV9 to TRBJ1-2; D is unclear. Input material: memory CD8+ T cells from PBMCs. As for subset: CD45RO+ cells pooled with CCR7-negative TemRA cells. The TCR originated in a man between 18 and 35 years old in good health. Some clones in this sample may be carry-over from other donors' samples. CDR3 coding DNA: TGTGCCAGCAGCGTAGGAGGCGCCCACTATGGCTACACCTTC. Amino acid sequence: CASSVGGAHYGYTF.